These 21 T cell receptor beta chains originate from one sample sequenced in a study of OX40 agonist ivuxolimab in advanced cancers. Generated by immunoSEQ multiplex PCR, the TCRdb table keeps only in-frame clones and is missing some. The top ten hold roughly 0.15% of the sample, which has under 100,000 clones, about 90% seen once. Sequenced material: CD4+ or CD8+ T cells sorted from blood, taken in a trial of the OX40 agonist ivuxolimab. These receptor sequences come from an adult with an advanced solid tumor such as melanoma, head and neck, liver or kidney cancer.

The chain links TRBV19 to TRBJ2-1; 9 bases align to TRBD2. The CDR3 contains 19 residues. The germline gives CDR1 LNHDA, CDR2 SQIVND (reference sequence). V lost 3 bases, J lost 4 bases, and 16 bases stayed unmatched. The CDR3 DNA follows: TGTGCCAGTAGTATTTTTCCCAGAAAGACTAGCGGAGAATACAATGAGCAGTTCTTC. This gives the protein CASSIFPRKTSGEYNEQFF.

The chain has TRBV18 and TRBJ1-1; weak D call: TRBD1 (5 bases). V lost 2 bases, J lost 1 base, and 11 bases lay in between. Germline V gene sequence: CDR1 KGHSH, CDR2 LQKENI. The CDR3 is 15 residues long. This chain's CDR3 is CASSPNRQTNTEAFF. CDR3 DNA sequence: TGTGCCAGCTCACCAAACAGACAGACGAACACTGAAGCTTTCTTT.

This rearrangement joins TRBV30 to TRBJ2-7; the D gene is possibly TRBD1 (6 bases). Germline V gene sequence: CDR1 GTSNPN, CDR2 SVGIG (reference sequence). The CDR3 contains 14 residues. Trimming removed 3 bases from V and 3 bases from J, with 15 bases in between. The CDR3 bases are TGTGCCTGGAGGAAAACCGGGACACACTACGAGCAGTACTTC. Its translation is CAWRKTGTHYEQYF.

The J gene is TRBJ2-4, the V gene TRBV18; a weak D match, TRBD1 (5 bases). CDR3 size: 15 residues. Germline lookup yields CDR1 KGHSH and CDR2 LQKENI. Trimming took 1 base from V and 8 from J, leaving 15 bases between them. The CDR3 bases are TGTGCCAGCTCACCACGCAGGGTGGGGCTGGACATTCAGTACTTC. This sequence encodes CASSPRRVGLDIQYF.

The CDR3 nucleotides are TGTGCCAGCAGCCAAGATACGACAGGGCGCCAGCATTTT. Protein sequence: CASSQDTTGRQHF. J is TRBJ1-5 and V is TRBV14; 7 bases line up with TRBD1. CDR1 is SGHDN and CDR2 is FVKESK in the germline V gene. The CDR3 has 13 residues. The trim removed 0 bases at V and 12 bases at J, leaving 5 bases unmatched.

The chain combines TRBV6-5 with TRBJ2-1; 8 bases line up with TRBD2. The V gene end was trimmed by 6 bases and the J gene end by 7 bases; junction bases not matched to a gene: 11. CDR1 is MNHEY and CDR2 is SVGAGI in the germline V gene. This CDR3 is built from 15 residues. For the CDR3, the DNA is TGTGCCAGCAGCAGCCGGGGGGGCGCGGGTAATGAGCAGTTCTTC. Translating it yields CASSSRGGAGNEQFF.

The gene calls are TRBV5-6 and TRBJ1-1; no reliable D call. Trimming pared 1 base from V and 1 base from J, leaving 2 bases between. This CDR3 comprises 12 residues. CDR1 and CDR2 from the germline V gene are SGHDT and YYEEEE. For the CDR3, the DNA is TGTGCCAGCAGCTTGACGAACACTGAAGCTTTCTTT. Translated, it gives CASSLTNTEAFF.

This chain connects TRBV9 to TRBJ2-7; D gene unclear. Germline lookup yields CDR1 SGDLS and CDR2 YYNGEE. This CDR3 region has 14 residues. V was shortened by 0 bases and J by 3 bases, with 10 bases between the two germline ends. The CDR3 region has the DNA TGTGCCAGCAGCGTAGGGGCACAGAGCTACGAGCAGTACTTC. Its protein product is CASSVGAQSYEQYF.

The V and J genes are TRBV4-1 and TRBJ2-7; D might be TRBD2 (5 bases). CDR1 is MGHRA, CDR2 YSYEKL, per germline. Trimming cost V 1 base and J 3 bases, with 13 bases left between them. The CDR3 contains 15 residues. CDR3 sequence reads: CASSQASGVDYEQYF. The CDR3, as DNA: TGCGCCAGCAGCCAAGCGTCCGGGGTGGACTACGAGCAGTACTTC.

The V and J genes are TRBV19 and TRBJ1-1; 7 positions agree with TRBD1. The CDR3 is made up of 15 amino acids. The J segment lost 0 bases and the V segment lost 5 bases, leaving 6 bases of the junction unmatched. Germline assignment: CDR1 LNHDA and CDR2 SQIVND (reference sequence). The CDR3 bases are TGTGCCAGTAGTTTACAGGGGACCTTGAACACTGAAGCTTTCTTT. Translating gives CASSLQGTLNTEAFF.

This rearrangement joins TRBV10-3 to TRBJ2-1; 9 bases are shared with TRBD2. The length of the CDR3 is 15 residues. Germline CDR1 is ENHRY and CDR2 is SYGVKD. The trim removed 0 bases at V and 9 bases at J, leaving 6 bases unmatched. This CDR3 reads CAISESQRGAAEQFF. In nucleotides, the CDR3 is TGTGCCATCAGTGAGTCACAGCGGGGGGCGGCTGAGCAGTTCTTC.

V and J are TRBV6-6 and TRBJ2-7; no clear D. Germline V lookup: CDR1 MNHNY, CDR2 SVGAGI (reference sequence). V was trimmed by 8 bases and J by 4 bases, leaving 15 bases between them. The CDR3 consists of 13 residues. CDR3 bases: TGTGCCAGCGGGATGGCAGGTCCTTACGAGCAGTACTTC. It yields the protein CASGMAGPYEQYF.

The rearrangement joins TRBV9 to TRBJ2-7; TRBD1 matches at 8 bases. Per germline, CDR1 SGDLS and CDR2 YYNGEE. CDR3 size: 14 residues. J gave up 3 bases and V 3 bases, and 5 bases lay outside the gene matches. CDR3 protein: CASSAATGDYEQYF. The DNA for the CDR3 is TGTGCCAGCAGCGCTGCGACAGGGGACTACGAGCAGTACTTC.

This chain joins TRBV10-3 and TRBJ2-7; possible D gene TRBD1, 6 bases. The CDR3 length is 13 residues. Germline V gene lookup returns CDR1 ENHRY and CDR2 SYGVKD. Deletions cut 8 bases from V and 1 base from J, with 12 bases between. The CDR3 DNA reads as TGTGCCATCGGGGACATGGGATCCTACGAGCAGTACTTC. This sequence encodes CAIGDMGSYEQYF.

This chain uses TRBV4-1 with TRBJ2-2; tentative D call: TRBD1 (6 bases). V gave up 1 base and J gave up 7 bases, with 13 bases separating them. There are 15 residues in the CDR3. Germline CDR1 and CDR2: MGHRA and YSYEKL. In nucleotides, the CDR3 is TGCGCCAGCAGCCAAGCCCAGGGGTTGGGCGGGGAGCTGTTTTTT. Translated, it gives CASSQAQGLGGELFF.

This sequence joins TRBV19 and TRBJ1-1; possibly TRBD1 for D (5 bases). The germline CDR1 and CDR2 sequences are LNHDA and SQIVND (reference sequence). Trimming left V 3 bases short and J 1 base short, with 12 bases between. The CDR3 contains 15 residues. The CDR3 spells CASSMQGSSNTEAFF. The CDR3 bases are TGTGCCAGTAGTATGCAGGGAAGCTCGAACACTGAAGCTTTCTTT.

The gene calls are TRBV28 and TRBJ2-7, with TRBD2 matching 10 bases. V trimming: 4 bases; J trimming: 3 bases; junction bases outside the gene matches: 9. This CDR3 has 16 residues. The germline V gene has CDR1 MDHEN and CDR2 SYDVKM. The DNA for the CDR3 is TGTGCCAGCAGTTGGGGACTAGCGCAAAGGGGCTACGAGCAGTACTTC. This gives the protein CASSWGLAQRGYEQYF.

The chain couples TRBV5-1 to TRBJ2-1, with D tentatively TRBD2 (6 bases). The CDR3 is 13 amino acids. V was trimmed by 4 bases and J by 4 bases, leaving 9 bases between them. CDR1 and CDR2 from the germline V gene are SGHRS and YFSETQ. This CDR3 is CASSAGRYNEQFF. In nucleotides, the CDR3 is TGCGCCAGCAGCGCGGGACGGTACAATGAGCAGTTCTTC.

There are a few counts of this clone. The chain links TRBV6-1 to TRBJ1-3; possibly TRBD1 for D (6 bases). The V and J ends lost 4 bases and 2 bases respectively, with 6 bases between them. CDR3 size: 13 residues. Germline CDR1 and CDR2: MNHNS and SASEGT. CDR3 in amino acids: CASSGGPGNTIYF. CDR3 bases: TGTGCCAGCAGTGGGGGGCCTGGAAACACCATATATTTT.

The CDR3 sequence: CASSLGAQETQYF. The CDR3 coding sequence is TGTGCCAGCAGCTTGGGGGCACAAGAGACCCAGTACTTC. The J gene is TRBJ2-5, the V gene TRBV5-4; D gene unclear. Germline V gene sequence: CDR1 SGHNT, CDR2 YYREEE (reference sequence). This CDR3 has 13 residues. Trimming took off 0 bases at V and 2 bases at J, with 5 bases between the two ends.

The chain joins TRBV27 to TRBJ1-4; D not resolved. V dropped 6 bases and J dropped 7 bases, with 12 bases sitting between them. The CDR3 contains 13 residues. Per germline, CDR1 MNHEY and CDR2 SMNVEV (reference sequence). CDR3 sequence reads: CASSPFRGEKLFF. CDR3 sequence (DNA): TGTGCCAGCAGCCCCTTCCGGGGTGAAAAACTGTTTTTT.